These 28 T cell receptor beta chains came from one sample sequenced in a study of Ad26.COV2.S vaccination and SARS-CoV-2 variants. Regarding treatment: roughly 19 received Ad26.COV2.S at low or high dose, single or two shots; about 5 received placebo; per-sample allocation not given. Sample collection was performed on day 63 after the first vaccine or placebo injection. Data came from immunoSEQ multiplex PCR; TCRdb stores just in-frame clones and leaves some out. The table has some 350,000 clones, roughly nine tenths seen once. Source: peripheral blood, taken in a trial of Ad26.COV2.S vaccine versus placebo. All receptors derive from a person aged 18-60 years who received the Ad26.COV2.S COVID-19 vaccine or a placebo.

The V and J genes are TRBV13 and TRBJ2-3; perhaps TRBD2 as D (7 bases). This CDR3 contains 15 residues. Deletions cut 2 bases from V and 4 bases from J, with 13 bases between. Germline V CDR1 and CDR2: PRHDT, FYEKMQ (reference sequence). CDR3 DNA: TGTGCCAGCAGCTTAACGGGGGGCACCCCAGATACGCAGTATTTT. Amino acids: CASSLTGGTPDTQYF.

This chain uses TRBV13 with TRBJ2-1; tentatively, D is TRBD1 or TRBD2 (5 bases each). The CDR3 loop spans 14 amino acids. The germline V gene has CDR1 PRHDT and CDR2 FYEKMQ (reference sequence). V lost 4 bases and J lost 5, with 12 bases in between. CDR3 DNA sequence: TGTGCCAGCAGCTCAAGGGACCCAAACAATGAGCAGTTCTTC. Translation gives CASSSRDPNNEQFF.

The chain combines TRBV5-4 with TRBJ2-7; 10 bases fit TRBD2. Germline V gene data show CDR1 as SGHNT and CDR2 as YYREEE (reference sequence). The CDR3 extends over 16 amino acids. Trimming cost V 4 bases and J 3 bases; bases outside gene matches: 10. CDR3 in DNA: TGTGCCAGCAGCCCGGAGGCTAGCGGGAGCCGCTACGAGCAGTACGTC. Translating it yields CASSPEASGSRYEQYV.

The genes are TRBV5-1 and TRBJ2-5; tentatively, D is TRBD2 (6 bases). The CDR3 extends over 15 amino acids. The V gene lost 7 bases and the J gene lost 0 bases, with 16 bases spanning the gap. CDR1 and CDR2 (germline): SGHRS, YFSETQ. The CDR3 region has the DNA TGCGCCAGCTCGACTGGCGGGGCGTACCAAGAGACCCAGTACTTC. This gives the protein CASSTGGAYQETQYF.

The rearrangement joins TRBV21-1 to TRBJ1-5; TRBD1 is the table's D call and was not checked against the DNA. TRBV21-1 is an annotated pseudogene. This CDR3 is 19 amino acids long. CDR3 nucleotides: TGTGCCAGCAGCAACCGACGACAGGGGGCGCAATTGGCGGATCAGCCCCAGCATTTT. Amino acids: CASSNRRQGAQLADQPQHF.

The rearrangement joins TRBV4-3 to TRBJ1-5; the D is unclear. The CDR3 runs to 14 residues. V was trimmed by 0 bases and J by 7 bases, leaving 10 bases between them. Germline CDR1 is LGHNA and CDR2 is YSLEER. CDR3 protein: CASSQDMGSQPQHF. The CDR3 DNA sequence: TGCGCCAGCAGCCAAGATATGGGAAGCCAGCCCCAGCATTTT.

The chain couples TRBV5-1 to TRBJ1-3, with TRBD1 matching 7 bases. Germline V gene sequence: CDR1 SGHRS, CDR2 YFSETQ. Trimming took 3 bases from V and 0 from J; bases not matched to a gene: 9. This CDR3 has 17 residues. The CDR3 DNA reads TGCGCCAGCAGCTCGATAGGGGGCGGCTACTCTGGAAACACCATATATTTT. It yields the protein CASSSIGGGYSGNTIYF.

This sequence joins TRBV27 and TRBJ2-4; D is possibly TRBD1 (6 bases). Deletions cut 5 bases from V and 8 bases from J, with 22 bases between. This CDR3 is built from 16 residues. CDR1 is MNHEY and CDR2 is SMNVEV in the germline V gene (reference sequence). The CDR3 spells CASSPYAGTSADIQYF. The CDR3 coding sequence is TGTGCCAGCAGTCCCTACGCCGGGACAAGTGCGGACATTCAGTACTTC.

The CDR3 sequence is CSAGGNYGYTF. CDR3 bases: TGCAGTGCCGGCGGTAACTATGGCTACACCTTC. The genes are TRBV20-1 and TRBJ1-2, with D hard to call. The CDR3 sequence is 11 residues long. CDR1 is DFQATT, CDR2 SNEGSKA, per germline (reference sequence). Trimming removed 6 bases at V and 1 base at J, with 6 bases between.

V and J are TRBV5-1 and TRBJ1-5; no firm D call. The CDR3 extends over 14 amino acids. Germline assignment: CDR1 SGHRS and CDR2 YFSETQ. V dropped 0 bases and J dropped 6 bases, with 10 bases sitting between them. The DNA for the CDR3 is TGCGCCAGCAGCTTGGTCGTTTCCGGTCAGCCCCAGCATTTT. Protein product: CASSLVVSGQPQHF.

This chain links TRBV7-9 with TRBJ1-4; a possible D gene is TRBD1 (5 bases). The CDR3 has 15 residues. Per the germline V gene, CDR1 is SEHNR and CDR2 is FQNEAQ (reference sequence). Between the trimmed V and J ends, which lost 1 base and 6 bases, there was a span of 12 bases. The DNA for the CDR3 is TGTGCCAGCAGCTTAGTATCTAGGACACATGAAAAACTGTTTTTT. The encoded protein is CASSLVSRTHEKLFF.

The chain joins TRBV3-1 (or the pseudogene TRBV3-2) to TRBJ1-1, with D unclear. Trimming shortened V by 3 bases and J by 1 base, and 9 bases separated the two germline ends. The CDR3 runs 14 residues. The germline V gene has CDR1 LGHDT and CDR2 YNNKEL (reference sequence). CDR3 region: CASSQSRGNTEAFF. CDR3 coding DNA: TGTGCCAGCAGCCAGTCCCGGGGGAACACTGAAGCTTTCTTT.

The V call is TRBV2, the J call TRBJ1-5; no reliable D call. Trimming pared 2 bases from V and 1 base from J, leaving 9 bases between. The CDR3 runs to 15 residues. From germline, CDR1 is SNHLY and CDR2 FYNNEI. In nucleotides, the CDR3 is TGTGCCAGCAGTGAACTTGCGGACAGCAATCAGCCCCAGCATTTT. It is translated as CASSELADSNQPQHF.

The sample holds one count of this clone. The CDR3 DNA follows: TGCAGCGTTGAAGGGAGGGGGCGCGGGACGGACTATGGCTACACCTTC. Amino acids: CSVEGRGRGTDYGYTF. The V and J genes are TRBV29-1 and TRBJ1-2, with TRBD1 identical over 7 bases. The CDR3 covers 16 residues. The trim removed 1 base at V and 3 bases at J, leaving 11 bases unmatched. Germline CDR1 and CDR2: SQVTM and ANQGSEA.

This clone was recorded only once. The chain uses TRBV3-1 (or the pseudogene TRBV3-2) and TRBJ2-7; D is perhaps TRBD2 (5 bases). V shed 0 bases and J shed 0 bases, with 15 bases lying between them. The CDR3 covers 17 residues. Germline V gene lookup returns CDR1 LGHDT and CDR2 YNNKEL (reference sequence). CDR3 DNA: TGTGCCAGCAGCCAAGAGGGGAGAGGGTATGGCTCCTACGAGCAGTACTTC. Translating it yields CASSQEGRGYGSYEQYF.

This clone turned up a few times. This rearrangement joins TRBV7-8 to TRBJ2-1; a possible D gene is TRBD1 (5 bases). V lost 5 bases and J lost 4, with 21 bases in between. Germline CDR1 is SGHVS and CDR2 is FQNEAQ. The length of the CDR3 is 17 residues. The CDR3 nucleotides are TGTGCCAGCAGCCCTCCCAGGTTGGGGCTCGGTTACAATGAGCAGTTCTTC. It encodes CASSPPRLGLGYNEQFF.

The rearrangement links TRBV12-5 to TRBJ1-5, with D possibly being TRBD1 (5 bases). The CDR3 spans 17 residues. The germline V gene has CDR1 LGHNT and CDR2 FRNRAP. V was trimmed by 0 bases and J by 7 bases, leaving 19 bases between them. CDR3 in DNA: TGTGCTAGTGGTTTGGTACTTGGCAGGGCGGGGGAGCAGCCCCAGCATTTT. Translation: CASGLVLGRAGEQPQHF. Looking up the rest from reference TRBV12-5 and TRBJ1-5 gives the full variable domain: DARVTQTPRHKVTEMGQEVTMRCQPILGHNTVFWYRQTMMQGLELLAYFRNRAPLDDSGMPKDRFSAEMPDATLATLKIQPSEPRDSAVYFCASGLVLGRAGEQPQHFGDGTRLSIL.

This sequence joins TRBV5-1 and TRBJ1-2; 10 bases match TRBD1. The V gene's germline CDR1 is SGHRS and CDR2 YFSETQ. This CDR3 comprises 18 residues. V dropped 3 bases and J dropped 10; count of bases not matched to a gene: 21. DNA of the CDR3: TGCGCCAGCAGCTCGACCGGGACAGGGGTCTTCGCGCCTATGGACTACACCTTC. Translating it yields CASSSTGTGVFAPMDYTF.

This clone has only a few counts. The rearrangement links TRBV5-5 to TRBJ2-5; D is perhaps TRBD1 or TRBD2 (6 bases each). The germline V gene encodes CDR1 SGHKS and CDR2 YYEKEE (reference sequence). The CDR3 covers 14 residues. V was shortened by 6 bases and J by 0 bases, with 12 bases between the two germline ends. CDR3 sequence reads: CASTPGGYQETQYF. The CDR3 DNA sequence: TGTGCCAGCACCCCCGGGGGCTACCAAGAGACCCAGTACTTC.

The CDR3 region has the DNA TGCGCCAGCAGTCCCCTTCCAGGAGGCACTGAAGCTTTCTTT. Its protein product is CASSPLPGGTEAFF. The gene calls are TRBV5-1 and TRBJ1-1; no firm D call. The CDR3 consists of 14 residues. Trimming left V 5 bases short and J 4 bases short, with 15 bases between. Germline lookup yields CDR1 SGHRS and CDR2 YFSETQ.

The rearrangement joins TRBV4-1 to TRBJ2-5; 10 bases fit TRBD2. The CDR3 runs 16 residues. Trimming at V came to 4 bases and at J to 2 bases, leaving 7 bases not matched to a gene. Germline assignment: CDR1 MGHRA and CDR2 YSYEKL. The CDR3 region has the DNA TGCGCCAGCAGCCCCCTCCCGACTAGCGGGCAAGAGACCCAGTACTTC. Translated, it gives CASSPLPTSGQETQYF.

A single count supports this clone. The V and J genes are TRBV5-4 and TRBJ1-2; unclear D gene. The V gene lost 1 base and the J gene lost 4 bases, with 11 bases spanning the gap. Germline-derived CDR1 and CDR2 are SGHNT and YYREEE (reference sequence). The CDR3 runs 14 residues. In nucleotides, the CDR3 is TGTGCCAGCAGCTTGTGGTCCTCAGGCTATGGCTACACCTTC. This encodes CASSLWSSGYGYTF.

The chain recombines TRBV7-2 with TRBJ2-1, with D tentatively TRBD2 (6 bases). This CDR3 has 15 residues. V lost 5 bases and J 1 base, leaving 12 bases between the germline ends. Germline CDR1 is SGHTA and CDR2 is FQGNSA. The DNA of the CDR3 is TGTGCCAGCAGCCTATGGAGGGGTTCCTACAATGAGCAGTTCTTC. As protein: CASSLWRGSYNEQFF.

The chain combines TRBV19 with TRBJ2-3, with D hard to call. This CDR3 is built from 12 residues. CDR1 and CDR2 (germline): LNHDA, SQIVND (reference sequence). Trimming took 1 base from V and 3 from J, leaving 2 bases between them. The CDR3 spells CASSIGTDTQYF. For the CDR3, the DNA is TGTGCCAGTAGTATAGGAACAGATACGCAGTATTTT.

The rearrangement joins TRBV4-1 to TRBJ1-1, with D perhaps TRBD1 (6 bases). The V end lost 1 base, the J end lost 0 bases, and 9 bases lay between the germline ends. The CDR3 length is 15 residues. The germline gives CDR1 MGHRA, CDR2 YSYEKL. The CDR3 sequence: CASSQGTDMNTEAFF. In DNA, the CDR3 is TGCGCCAGCAGCCAAGGGACAGATATGAACACTGAAGCTTTCTTT.

The V gene is TRBV28, the J gene TRBJ2-5, with no clear D. The germline V gene encodes CDR1 MDHEN and CDR2 SYDVKM. The CDR3 is 14 residues long. Between the trimmed V and J ends, which lost 6 bases and 2 bases, there was a span of 13 bases. CDR3 sequence: CASSLLSFQETQYF. CDR3 nucleotide sequence: TGTGCCAGCAGCCTACTAAGCTTTCAAGAGACCCAGTACTTC.

This clone was seen only once. CDR3 region: CASSPGGDTEAFF. CDR3 in DNA: TGTGCCAGCTCTCCGGGGGGGGATACTGAAGCTTTCTTT. The chain couples TRBV18 to TRBJ1-1; maybe TRBD1 (5 bases). Germline V CDR1 and CDR2: KGHSH, LQKENI. The CDR3 is 13 amino acids. Trimming stripped 6 bases from V and 5 bases from J, with 13 bases between.

V usage is TRBV4-3 and J usage is TRBJ2-2, with D perhaps given as TRBD1 or TRBD2 (5 bases each). The CDR3 consists of 20 residues. The V and J ends lost 0 bases and 3 bases respectively, with 23 bases between them. Germline V gene lookup returns CDR1 LGHNA and CDR2 YSLEER. The CDR3 loop is CASSQDPFGTPEGYTGELFF. For the CDR3, the DNA is TGCGCCAGCAGCCAAGACCCCTTTGGGACGCCCGAGGGTTACACCGGGGAGCTGTTTTTT.